The sample holds one count of the clone carrying this TCR beta chain. These data originate in a study of blood T cell repertoires in COVID-19. The CDR3 has 12 amino acids. The germline V gene encodes CDR1 SNHLY and CDR2 FYNNEI. Trimming took 4 bases from V and 2 from J, leaving 5 bases between them. Profiled with immunoSEQ multiplex PCR; TCRdb holds only in-frame clones, not every one. Of hundreds of thousands of clones listed, approximately 86% are singletons. The TCR sequence derives from a woman in her sixties with COVID-19, enrolled during active disease. Sequencing input: peripheral blood. This sequence joins TRBV2 and TRBJ2-5; D is unresolved. CDR3 bases: TGTGCCAGCAGTGCAGTGCAAGAGACCCAGTACTTC. Encoded protein: CASSAVQETQYF.